This paragraph covers one T cell receptor beta chain sequence. The PCR was carried out with 60 Vbeta primers and 13 Jbeta primers. Some clones are missing from TCRdb's copy, which holds only in-frame ones; the method was immunoSEQ multiplex PCR. The table records about 170,000 clones, around 80% of them present only once. The sample belongs to a study of cytomegalovirus exposure and HLA in healthy donors. Trimming removed 5 bases from V and 2 bases from J, with 12 bases in between. The CDR3 length is 14 residues. CDR1 is MDHEN, CDR2 SYDVKM, per germline. The receptor's source is a woman aged 25-40 years in good health and CMV-seropositive. Sequencing used PBMCs. The chain is built from TRBV28 and TRBJ1-1; the D gene is possibly TRBD1 (6 bases). The CDR3 DNA reads as TGTGCCAGCAGTCCCAGCAGGGGTAACACTGAAGCTTTCTTT. Translated, it gives CASSPSRGNTEAFF.